These 17 T cell receptor beta chains were sequenced from one sample in a study of cytotoxic CD8 clonotypes in ibrutinib-treated CLL (dated by TCRdb to the early 2020s). This specimen's time point label, interpreted: 12 to 13 months on ibrutinib. The library was made by the immunoSEQ multiplex PCR assay. The immuneACCESS repertoire file appears here via TCRdb, limited to in-frame rearrangements. These files lack a portion of the clones; in checked studies, under half of the deficit traces to unresolved V genes, and the cause of the others is not known. In all, the sample holds 150,000 or so clones, and roughly 80% of those were seen once. The leading ten clones occupy approximately 27% of the sample. This specimen consisted of PBMCs, obtained after 12 months of ibrutinib treatment. These receptors originate from a human donor with chronic lymphocytic leukemia.

This clone was seen only a few times. CDR3 bases: TGTGCCAGCAGCTTGACAGGGCCTCCTGGGGCCAACGTCCTGACTTTC. It is translated as CASSLTGPPGANVLTF. The chain recombines TRBV5-6 with TRBJ2-6, with D possibly matching TRBD1 (6 bases). Germline CDR1 reads SGHDT; CDR2 reads YYEEEE. With 1 base removed from V and 2 bases from J, the gap between germline ends came to 10 bases. The CDR3 is 16 amino acids.

In its sample, this clone was seen a few times. The chain couples TRBV10-2 to TRBJ2-7, with TRBD2 matching 8 bases. V was pared by 7 bases and J by 0 bases, with 8 bases of the junction left unmatched. Per the germline V gene, CDR1 is WSHSY and CDR2 is SAAADI. CDR3 length equals 15 residues. The CDR3 sequence: CASKASGGVSYEQYF. CDR3 DNA sequence: TGCGCCAGCAAGGCCAGCGGGGGAGTCTCCTACGAGCAGTACTTC.

The J gene is TRBJ2-7, the V gene TRBV2; TRBD2 might be the D (5 bases). The germline V gene encodes CDR1 SNHLY and CDR2 FYNNEI. V lost 6 bases to trimming and J lost 9 bases, with 9 bases between them. There are 10 residues in the CDR3. The CDR3 DNA reads as TGTGCCAGCAGAGAGGCGGGGCAGTACTTC. Residues: CASREAGQYF.

The rearrangement joins TRBV5-1 to TRBJ2-7, with D uncertain. CDR1 is SGHRS, CDR2 YFSETQ, per germline. The CDR3 is 12 amino acids. V lost 3 bases and J 2 bases, leaving 6 bases between the germline ends. CDR3 residues: CASSSMTYEQYF. The CDR3 DNA follows: TGCGCCAGCAGCTCAATGACCTACGAGCAGTACTTC.

The J gene is TRBJ2-3, the V gene TRBV29-1; D is possibly TRBD1 or TRBD2 (6 bases each). Germline V gives CDR1 SQVTM, CDR2 ANQGSEA. V was clipped by 4 bases and J by 0 bases, with 14 bases between them. The CDR3 extends over 15 amino acids. For the CDR3, the DNA is TGCAGCGTTGTAGGGGGGCTCGAAAGCACAGATACGCAGTATTTT. Translation gives CSVVGGLESTDTQYF.

This chain links TRBV18 with TRBJ2-3; 8 nucleotides match TRBD1. CDR1 is KGHSH and CDR2 is LQKENI in the germline V gene. The V segment lost 5 bases and the J segment 5 bases; nucleotides outside the gene matches: 9. There are 15 residues in the CDR3. In nucleotides, the CDR3 is TGTGCCAGCTCAGATGAGGACAGGGCTGAAGATACGCAGTATTTT. Protein product: CASSDEDRAEDTQYF.

This clone appeared a few times. The chain uses TRBV7-2 and TRBJ2-1, with a possible D match to TRBD2 (5 bases). The CDR3 extends over 15 amino acids. Germline V CDR1 and CDR2: SGHTA, FQGNSA. The V end lost 1 base, the J end lost 2 bases, and 9 bases lay between the germline ends. The DNA of the CDR3 is TGTGCCAGCAGCTTAGGAGCGGCTACCTACAATGAGCAGTTCTTC. It codes for CASSLGAATYNEQFF.

The chain combines TRBV30 with TRBJ1-6; TRBD1 matches 8 bases. Looked up from germline, CDR1 is GTSNPN and CDR2 is SVGIG (reference sequence). There are 13 residues in the CDR3. Germline trimming cut 4 bases from V and 9 bases from J; bases unmatched to any gene: 5. CDR3: CAWIGQGGSPLHF. The CDR3 region has the DNA TGTGCCTGGATTGGACAGGGTGGTTCACCCCTCCACTTT.

The rearrangement links TRBV28 to TRBJ1-3; D gene uncertain. V was shortened by 2 bases and J by 4 bases, with 9 bases between the two germline ends. Germline CDR1 and CDR2: MDHEN and SYDVKM. The CDR3 is 14 residues long. The CDR3 DNA reads as TGTGCCAGCAGTTTAGTAGGGATAGGAAACACCATATATTTT. It codes for CASSLVGIGNTIYF.

The chain has TRBV6-5 and TRBJ1-6, with D tentatively TRBD1 (5 bases). Germline V lookup: CDR1 MNHEY, CDR2 SVGAGI. The CDR3 covers 15 residues. V was cut by 0 bases and J by 6 bases, with 9 bases left in between. The CDR3 spells CASSYSSGVNSPLHF. The CDR3, as DNA: TGTGCCAGCAGTTACTCGTCGGGGGTTAATTCACCCCTCCACTTT.

About this clone itself: Distinct nucleotide sequences in the sample also encode this CDR3. This chain links TRBV7-9 with TRBJ2-7; unclear D gene. The CDR3 contains 12 residues. Germline V gene sequence: CDR1 SEHNR, CDR2 FQNEAQ (reference sequence). V was shortened by 2 bases and J by 2 bases, with 4 bases between the two germline ends. CDR3 sequence: CASSLSPYEQYF. The CDR3 nucleotides read TGTGCCAGCAGCTTAAGCCCCTACGAGCAGTACTTC.

This clone was picked up a small number of times. The V gene is TRBV7-2, the J gene TRBJ2-5; no clear D. V lost 1 base and J 3 bases, leaving 9 bases between the germline ends. Germline CDR1 and CDR2: SGHTA and FQGNSA. The length of the CDR3 is 14 residues. CDR3 loop: CASSLDPGEETQYF. The DNA for the CDR3 is TGTGCCAGCAGCTTAGATCCGGGTGAAGAGACCCAGTACTTC.

The sample holds one count of this clone. J is TRBJ1-2 and V is TRBV18, with D uncertain. The V and J ends lost 3 bases and 2 bases respectively, with 13 bases between them. This CDR3 is built from 15 residues. Germline V gene sequence: CDR1 KGHSH, CDR2 LQKENI. The CDR3 here is CASSPWRESNYGYTF. Here the CDR3 DNA reads TGTGCCAGCTCACCGTGGAGGGAAAGCAACTATGGCTACACCTTC.

This clone was observed a few times. The V gene is TRBV18, the J gene TRBJ1-5; TRBD1 is a possible D gene (6 bases). In germline, CDR1 is KGHSH, CDR2 LQKENI. V dropped 2 bases and J dropped 3 bases, with 14 bases sitting between them. This CDR3 is 16 amino acids long. The CDR3 loop is CASSPRGGETNQPQHF. Here the CDR3 DNA reads TGTGCCAGCTCACCAAGGGGGGGCGAGACCAATCAGCCCCAGCATTTT.

The J gene is TRBJ2-2, the V gene TRBV7-9; D is undetermined. Germline CDR1 SEHNR, CDR2 FQNEAQ (reference sequence). V lost 4 bases to trimming and J lost 6 bases, with 12 bases between them. There are 14 residues in the CDR3. This CDR3 is CASSSDTSPGELFF. The CDR3 DNA reads as TGTGCCAGCAGCTCCGACACGTCCCCCGGGGAGCTGTTTTTT.

V and J are TRBV4-3 and TRBJ2-7; 10 bases match TRBD1. V trimming: 0 bases; J trimming: 7 bases; junction bases outside the gene matches: 9. Germline V gene data show CDR1 as LGHNA and CDR2 as YSLEER. The CDR3 sequence is 16 residues long. CDR3 in DNA: TGCGCCAGCAGCCAAGAGGTGAGACAGGGGGCTAATGAGCAGTACTTC. Protein: CASSQEVRQGANEQYF.

The chain is built from TRBV28 and TRBJ2-1; 10 nucleotides align to TRBD2. This CDR3 is built from 14 residues. Germline V gene sequence: CDR1 MDHEN, CDR2 SYDVKM. V lost 5 bases, J lost 7 bases, and 5 bases stayed unmatched. CDR3 nucleotide sequence: TGTGCCAGCAGTCCACTAGCGGGGCTGAATGAGCAGTTCTTC. Translated, it gives CASSPLAGLNEQFF.